One sample yielded the 11 T cell receptor beta chains listed below, sequenced in a study of identical twins. TCRdb independently ran MiXCR on the 5' RACE reads; one entry per CDR3 protein. Counted here are 300,000 to 350,000 distinct CDR3 sequences, approximately 13% occurring once; the ten biggest clones make up just over 7%. The sample was also reused in another study, on yellow fever vaccine responses in identical twins.

Specimen: CD8+ T cells sorted from blood. These receptors were collected from a woman in her late teens or twenties in good health.

This clonotype appeared a few times. This chain connects TRBV4-1 to TRBJ2-7, with 11 bases lining up with TRBD2. Germline lookup yields CDR1 MGHRA and CDR2 YSYEKL. CDR3 length: 15 residues. V trimming: 1 base; J trimming: 4 bases; junction bases outside the gene matches: 3. The CDR3 DNA is TGCGCCAGCAGCCAAGTGACTAGCGGGATGTACGAGCAGTACTTC. This codes for CASSQVTSGMYEQYF.

This clonotype showed up many times. The chain recombines TRBV10-3 with TRBJ2-2; 9 nucleotides match TRBD2. J gave up 0 bases and V 3 bases, and 11 bases lay outside the gene matches. Looked up from germline, CDR1 is ENHRY and CDR2 is SYGVKD. This CDR3 region has 19 residues. In nucleotides, the CDR3 is TGTGCCATCAGTGAAGGTTGGGATACTAGCGGGTCGAACACCGGGGAGCTGTTTTTT. Translated: CAISEGWDTSGSNTGELFF.

This clonotype was counted ten times or more. J is TRBJ2-1 and V is TRBV15; D is unresolved. V was trimmed by 1 base and J by 8 bases, leaving 12 bases between them. The length of the CDR3 is 14 residues. Per the germline V gene, CDR1 is LNHNV and CDR2 is YYDKDF (reference sequence). CDR3 sequence reads: CATSRVDEGDEQFF. The DNA of the CDR3 is TGTGCCACCAGCAGAGTCGATGAAGGAGATGAGCAGTTCTTC.

This clonotype came up once. V is TRBV13 and J is TRBJ2-1, with D maybe TRBD2 (5 bases). The CDR3 length is 16 residues. CDR1 is PRHDT, CDR2 FYEKMQ, per germline (reference sequence). V was clipped by 6 bases and J by 9 bases, with 24 bases between them. CDR3 region: CASSQRLPPNYGEQFF. Written as DNA, the CDR3 is TGTGCCAGCAGTCAAAGACTACCTCCCAATTATGGTGAGCAGTTCTTC. The variable domain in full, completed from reference TRBV13 and TRBJ2-1, reads AAGVIQSPRHLIKEKRETATLKCYPIPRHDTVYWYQQGPGQDPQFLISFYEKMQSDKGSIPDRFSAQQFSDYHSELNMSSLELGDSALYFCASSQRLPPNYGEQFFGPGTRLTVL.

This clonotype was picked up a small number of times. The rearrangement joins TRBV5-1 to TRBJ2-7; D is uncertain. This CDR3 has 13 amino acids. Germline CDR1 is SGHRS and CDR2 is YFSETQ. The V gene lost 7 bases and the J gene lost 3 bases, with 14 bases spanning the gap. CDR3 in amino acids: CASHYGGDYEQYF. CDR3 nucleotides: TGCGCCAGCCACTATGGCGGAGACTACGAGCAGTACTTC.

CDR3 amino acids: CASSPEDSLLAKNIQYF. As DNA, the CDR3 is TGTGCCAGCAGCCCAGAAGACAGCCTCCTAGCCAAAAACATTCAGTACTTC. The V gene is TRBV7-9, the J gene TRBJ2-4, with D possibly being TRBD1 (5 bases). Trimming cost V 5 bases and J 0 bases, with 17 bases left between them. This CDR3 has 17 residues. Looked up from germline, CDR1 is SEHNR and CDR2 is FQNEAQ (reference sequence).

The sample holds a few counts of this clonotype. The V and J genes are TRBV5-1 and TRBJ2-3; no firm D call. The CDR3 loop spans 11 amino acids. Germline lookup yields CDR1 SGHRS and CDR2 YFSETQ. V lost 6 bases and J 6 bases, leaving 8 bases between the germline ends. The CDR3 DNA sequence: TGCGCCAGCACCCGTAGGGATACGCAGTATTTT. Its protein is CASTRRDTQYF.

The chain joins TRBV7-8 to TRBJ2-7; perhaps TRBD1 as D (6 bases). V was shortened by 5 bases and J by 5 bases, with 22 bases between the two germline ends. The germline gives CDR1 SGHVS, CDR2 FQNEAQ. The CDR3 spans 16 residues. CDR3 protein: CASSAVGQLVGDEQYV. CDR3 bases: TGTGCCAGCAGCGCCGTCGGACAGCTAGTCGGTGACGAGCAGTACGTC.

In its sample, this clonotype was seen a few times. This sequence joins TRBV7-2 and TRBJ2-2, with 7 bases that match TRBD2. The germline gives CDR1 SGHTA, CDR2 FQGNSA. V lost 2 bases, J lost 6 bases, and 6 bases stayed unmatched. This CDR3 has 15 residues. The DNA for the CDR3 is TGTGCCAGCAGCTTACGGGCGGGGGAAGCCGGGGAGCTGTTTTTT. Translation gives CASSLRAGEAGELFF.

V usage is TRBV28 and J usage is TRBJ2-7, with 12 bases aligning to TRBD1. This CDR3 region has 21 residues. The germline gives CDR1 MDHEN, CDR2 SYDVKM. V shed 0 bases and J 3 bases; nucleotides not matched to a gene: 18. The CDR3 DNA is TGTGCCAGCAGTTTATGGATCCGGGACAGGGGGCTGCTGAACCCCTTCTACGAGCAGTACTTC. Its protein product is CASSLWIRDRGLLNPFYEQYF.

This clonotype has a handful of counts. This chain connects TRBV7-8 to TRBJ1-4; possibly TRBD1 for D (5 bases). V dropped 6 bases and J dropped 5 bases, with 16 bases sitting between them. Germline lookup yields CDR1 SGHVS and CDR2 FQNEAQ. The CDR3 totals 15 residues. The CDR3 DNA follows: TGTGCCAGCAGTTTACTCCCGGGACGGAATGAAAAACTGTTTTTT. Translating it yields CASSLLPGRNEKLFF.